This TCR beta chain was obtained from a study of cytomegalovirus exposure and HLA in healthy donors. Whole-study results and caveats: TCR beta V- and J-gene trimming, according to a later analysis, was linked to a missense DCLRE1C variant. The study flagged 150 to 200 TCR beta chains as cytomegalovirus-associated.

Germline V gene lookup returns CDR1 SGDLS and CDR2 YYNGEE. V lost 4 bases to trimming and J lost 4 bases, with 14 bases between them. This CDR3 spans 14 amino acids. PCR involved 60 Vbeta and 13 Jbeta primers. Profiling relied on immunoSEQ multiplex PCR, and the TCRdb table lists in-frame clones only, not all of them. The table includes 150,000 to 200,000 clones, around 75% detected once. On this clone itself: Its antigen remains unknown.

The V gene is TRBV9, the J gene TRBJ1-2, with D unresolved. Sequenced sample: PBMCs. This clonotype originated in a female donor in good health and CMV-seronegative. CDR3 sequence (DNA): TGTGCCAGCAGCCCGGAGGAGGGAGGCTATGGCTACACCTTC. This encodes CASSPEEGGYGYTF.